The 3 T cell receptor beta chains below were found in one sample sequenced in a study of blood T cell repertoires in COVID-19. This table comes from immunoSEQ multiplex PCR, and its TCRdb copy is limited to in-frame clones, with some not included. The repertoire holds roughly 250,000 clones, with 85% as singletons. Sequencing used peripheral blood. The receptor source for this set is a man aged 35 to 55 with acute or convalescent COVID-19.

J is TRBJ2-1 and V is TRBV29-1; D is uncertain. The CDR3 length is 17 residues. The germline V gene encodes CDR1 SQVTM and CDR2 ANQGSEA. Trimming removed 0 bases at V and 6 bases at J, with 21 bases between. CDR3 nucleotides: TGCAGCGTTGAAGATGAGGAAGCCTCTACTCGGGTCAATGAGCAGTTCTTC. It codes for CSVEDEEASTRVNEQFF.

The chain's CDR3 is CASSLEGVGELFF. The CDR3 DNA sequence: TGCGCCAGCAGCTTGGAGGGAGTCGGGGAGCTGTTTTTT. The rearrangement links TRBV5-1 to TRBJ2-2; weak D call: TRBD2 (5 bases). V gave up 0 bases and J gave up 7 bases, with 7 bases separating them. CDR1 and CDR2 from the germline V gene are SGHRS and YFSETQ. The CDR3 is 13 amino acids.

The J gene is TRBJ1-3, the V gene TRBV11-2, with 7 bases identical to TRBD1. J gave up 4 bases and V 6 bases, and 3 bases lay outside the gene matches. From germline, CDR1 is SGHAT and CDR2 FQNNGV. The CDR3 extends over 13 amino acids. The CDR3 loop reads CASSTGVGNTIYF. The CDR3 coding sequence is TGTGCCAGCAGTACAGGGGTAGGAAACACCATATATTTT.